What follows are 12 T cell receptor beta chains derived from one specimen sequenced in a study of OX40 agonist ivuxolimab in advanced cancers. Clones were read by immunoSEQ multiplex PCR, and TCRdb kept only the in-frame ones, dropping some. The sample holds about 67,000 clones, about 89% seen once. This sample comprised CD4+ or CD8+ T cells sorted from blood, obtained in a trial of the OX40 agonist ivuxolimab. The receptors derive from an adult with an advanced solid tumor such as melanoma, head and neck, liver or kidney cancer.

The V call is TRBV7-2, the J call TRBJ2-3; the match to TRBD2 covers 9 bases. V was clipped by 0 bases and J by 5 bases; unmatched bases: 3. There are 15 residues in the CDR3. Germline CDR1 is SGHTA and CDR2 is FQGNSA. CDR3 residues: CASSLALAGRDTQYF. The CDR3 DNA is TGTGCCAGCAGCTTAGCGCTAGCGGGGAGAGATACGCAGTATTTT.

This chain links TRBV27 with TRBJ2-2; D might be TRBD1 (5 bases). The CDR3 contains 14 residues. The V gene lost 6 bases and the J gene lost 5 bases, with 13 bases spanning the gap. CDR1 and CDR2 from the germline V gene are MNHEY and SMNVEV (reference sequence). In nucleotides, the CDR3 is TGTGCCAGCAGCCTGCTCAGGGTAACCGGGGAGCTGTTTTTT. Translation: CASSLLRVTGELFF.

The rearrangement joins TRBV7-8 to TRBJ1-4; a possible D gene is TRBD1 (6 bases). Germline V gives CDR1 SGHVS, CDR2 FQNEAQ. Between the trimmed V and J ends, which lost 5 bases and 4 bases, there was a span of 14 bases. The CDR3 has 15 amino acids. The CDR3 nucleotides are TGTGCCAGCAGCATCGGACAGAAGTATAATGAAAAACTGTTTTTT. This codes for CASSIGQKYNEKLFF.

J is TRBJ2-3 and V is TRBV7-3, with D perhaps given as TRBD1 or TRBD2 (6 bases each). Trimming cost V 1 base and J 1 base, with 15 bases left between them. Germline lookup yields CDR1 SGHTA and CDR2 FQGTGA. This CDR3 has 17 amino acids. The CDR3 region has the DNA TGTGCCAGCAGCTTAAGGAGGGTGGGGGCCGGCACAGATACGCAGTATTTT. Translating it yields CASSLRRVGAGTDTQYF.

The chain carries TRBV11-2 and TRBJ2-5; D call uncertain. Between the trimmed V and J ends, which lost 5 bases and 1 base, there was a span of 5 bases. Germline V CDR1 and CDR2: SGHAT, FQNNGV. This CDR3 has 12 residues. The CDR3 DNA reads as TGTGCCAGCAGCCCTACCCAAGAGACCCAGTACTTC. Residues: CASSPTQETQYF.

This clone was seen a handful of times. The chain combines TRBV9 with TRBJ2-4; D perhaps matches TRBD2 (5 bases). The CDR3 covers 15 residues. CDR1 and CDR2 (germline): SGDLS, YYNGEE. The V end lost 0 bases, the J end lost 2 bases, and 9 bases lay between the germline ends. The CDR3 DNA is TGTGCCAGCAGCGTAGGTGGAGGTCCCAAAAACATTCAGTACTTC. Protein product: CASSVGGGPKNIQYF. The variable domain in full, completed from reference TRBV9 and TRBJ2-4, reads DSGVTQTPKHLITATGQRVTLRCSPRSGDLSVYWYQQSLDQGLQFLIQYYNGEERAKGNILERFSAQQFPDLHSELNLSSLELGDSALYFCASSVGGGPKNIQYFGAGTRLSVL.

The rearrangement joins TRBV5-4 to TRBJ1-1; D uncertain. Germline-derived CDR1 and CDR2 are SGHNT and YYREEE (reference sequence). CDR3 length: 16 amino acids. The ends were cut back, 4 bases at V and 0 bases at J, with 16 bases in the middle. The CDR3 protein is CASSPSPQLMNTEAFF. In DNA, the CDR3 is TGTGCCAGCAGCCCCTCCCCACAGTTAATGAACACTGAAGCTTTCTTT.

This chain uses TRBV30 with TRBJ2-7, with TRBD2 matching over 8 bases. Germline V CDR1 and CDR2: GTSNPN, SVGIG (reference sequence). CDR3 length: 14 residues. Trimming cost V 5 bases and J 6 bases; bases outside gene matches: 12. CDR3 loop: CAWAPGLVIAEQYF. CDR3 nucleotides: TGTGCCTGGGCCCCGGGACTAGTCATAGCCGAGCAGTACTTC.

The genes are TRBV28 and TRBJ2-5; no reliable D call. V dropped 1 base and J dropped 2 bases, with 14 bases sitting between them. There are 16 residues in the CDR3. CDR1 and CDR2 (germline): MDHEN, SYDVKM. The CDR3 DNA sequence: TGTGCCAGCAGTTTATTGGGCCTTGCCGATCAAGAGACCCAGTACTTC. Its translation: CASSLLGLADQETQYF.

V is TRBV5-1 and J is TRBJ2-5; no reliable D call. The germline V gene has CDR1 SGHRS and CDR2 YFSETQ. V shed 4 bases and J shed 2 bases, with 9 bases lying between them. The CDR3 covers 13 residues. CDR3 region: CASSPVSQETQYF. The CDR3 DNA follows: TGCGCCAGCAGCCCTGTTTCTCAAGAGACCCAGTACTTC. The full variable domain, with the rest looked up from reference TRBV5-1 and TRBJ2-5, is KAGVTQTPRYLIKTRGQQVTLSCSPISGHRSVSWYQQTPGQGLQFLFEYFSETQRNKGNFPGRFSGRQFSNSRSEMNVSTLELGDSALYLCASSPVSQETQYFGPGTRLLVL.

The V gene is TRBV30, the J gene TRBJ2-1; D remains ambiguous. CDR3 length equals 12 residues. V lost 2 bases and J 5 bases, leaving 7 bases between the germline ends. CDR1 is GTSNPN, CDR2 SVGIG, per germline (reference sequence). DNA of the CDR3: TGTGCCTGGAGTAGACTTAACAATGAGCAGTTCTTC. This encodes CAWSRLNNEQFF. The whole variable domain, remainder taken from reference TRBV30 and TRBJ2-1, is SQTIHQWPATLVQPVGSPLSLECTVEGTSNPNLYWYRQAAGRGLQLLFYSVGIGQISSEVPQNLSASRPQDRQFILSSKKLLLSDSGFYLCAWSRLNNEQFFGPGTRLTVL.

The chain couples TRBV9 to TRBJ2-6; 10 bases map to TRBD1. The CDR3 has 18 amino acids. V dropped 4 bases and J dropped 1; count of bases not matched to a gene: 8. Per the germline V gene, CDR1 is SGDLS and CDR2 is YYNGEE. The CDR3 loop is CASSPRTGGPSGANVLTF. CDR3 coding DNA: TGTGCCAGCAGCCCCCGGACAGGGGGTCCTTCTGGGGCCAACGTCCTGACTTTC.